Detailed here is one T cell receptor beta chain. The sample belongs to a study of blood T cell repertoires in COVID-19. In the study overall: Acute-phase and convalescent COVID-19 samples originated in the United States, Italy and Spain. PBMCs, B-cell-depleted T cells, or T cells were the source of the cDNA or gDNA that made up the material.

This CDR3 has 14 amino acids. Germline CDR1 is LGHDT and CDR2 is YNNKEL (reference sequence). V was cut by 0 bases and J by 6 bases, with 11 bases left in between. Study processing details: Reference gene primers were amplified, and this amplification served to estimate nucleated cell counts. TCRdb keeps only in-frame clones here, not all; method: immunoSEQ multiplex PCR. V and J calls and clone size are given by that table; D and trimming were obtained from the DNA. This sample carries about 130,000 clones, more than 80% of them seen once, and the ten largest clones take 12%. The specimen was peripheral blood. The chain combines TRBV3-1 (or the pseudogene TRBV3-2) with TRBJ1-1, with a weak D call TRBD1 (6 bases). This receptor was obtained from a woman aged 55-75 years with acute or convalescent COVID-19. CDR3 sequence reads: CASSQEGTWAEAFF. The CDR3, as DNA: TGTGCCAGCAGCCAAGAAGGGACATGGGCTGAAGCTTTCTTT.